This T cell receptor beta chain derives from a study of T cell changes during pregnancy in multiple sclerosis. V was pared by 8 bases and J by 4 bases, with 15 bases between. Per the germline V gene, CDR1 is SNHLY and CDR2 is FYNNEI. The CDR3 has 15 residues. Profiling relied on immunoSEQ multiplex PCR, and the TCRdb table lists in-frame clones only, not all of them. This sample carries some 37,000 clones, approximately 90% of them seen once, and the ten largest clones take approximately 0.79%. With respect to this clone: The sample holds other DNA sequences that translate to the same CDR3.

The sequence was collected from a female donor with multiple sclerosis, enrolled in a pregnancy study. The chain couples TRBV2 to TRBJ2-6; maybe TRBD1 (6 bases). The specimen was CD4+ T cells from peripheral blood mononuclear cells, collected before pregnancy. The CDR3 DNA reads as TGTGCCAGCCGTAAGCAGGGGACGGGGGCCAACGTCCTGACTTTC. It specifies CASRKQGTGANVLTF.